The 10 T cell receptor beta chains presented below share a single source sample, sequenced in a study of T cell responses to AZD1222 COVID-19 vaccine. Sequenced by immunoSEQ multiplex PCR; TCRdb stores in-frame clones only, minus some. The data hold approximately 98,000 clones, with roughly 90% observed a single time. Sample: peripheral blood, taken on day 0 of MenACWY control vaccination. Receptors were obtained from an adult in good health.

This clone was seen once. The chain links TRBV18 to TRBJ2-5; TRBD2 matches at 7 bases. Germline loops: CDR1 KGHSH, CDR2 LQKENI. V lost 3 bases, J lost 1 base, and 2 bases stayed unmatched. This CDR3 is 14 amino acids long. This chain's CDR3 is CASSPGTTQETQYF. The CDR3 nucleotides are TGTGCCAGCTCACCGGGGACTACCCAAGAGACCCAGTACTTC.

The CDR3 loop reads CASSRAGTGYEKLFF. CDR3 nucleotides: TGTGCCAGCAGCCGCGCCGGGACAGGGTATGAAAAACTGTTTTTT. This chain joins TRBV14 and TRBJ1-4, with 9 bases fitting TRBD1. V shed 4 bases, J shed 6 bases, and the junction held 6 bases outside the gene matches. This CDR3 has 15 amino acids. Germline CDR1 is SGHDN and CDR2 is FVKESK.

The CDR3 region is CASSLTGTASYEQYF. CDR3 DNA sequence: TGTGCCAGCAGCTTAACCGGGACGGCCTCCTACGAGCAGTACTTC. The gene calls are TRBV6-6 and TRBJ2-7; perhaps D is TRBD1 or TRBD2 (5 bases each). In germline, CDR1 is MNHNY, CDR2 SVGAGI (reference sequence). This CDR3 contains 15 residues. V lost 6 bases, J lost 0 bases, and 15 bases lay in between.

The chain uses TRBV27 and TRBJ1-1; D perhaps matches TRBD1 (6 bases). The CDR3 runs to 13 residues. V was shortened by 8 bases and J by 1 base, with 11 bases between the two germline ends. Germline CDR1 reads MNHEY; CDR2 reads SMNVEV (reference sequence). CDR3 nucleotide sequence: TGTGCCAGCGCACAGGGACCGAACACTGAAGCTTTCTTT. It codes for CASAQGPNTEAFF.

The gene calls are TRBV19 and TRBJ2-5; tentatively, D is TRBD1 or TRBD2 (5 bases each). Germline lookup yields CDR1 LNHDA and CDR2 SQIVND (reference sequence). This CDR3 comprises 12 residues. The ends were cut back, 3 bases at V and 4 bases at J, with 6 bases in the middle. CDR3 residues: CASSIGAETQYF. In nucleotides, the CDR3 is TGTGCCAGTAGTATCGGGGCAGAGACCCAGTACTTC.

The V gene is TRBV27, the J gene TRBJ1-2; a possible D gene is TRBD1 (5 bases). CDR3 length: 15 amino acids. V was pared by 4 bases and J by 5 bases, with 17 bases between. The germline gives CDR1 MNHEY, CDR2 SMNVEV (reference sequence). The DNA for the CDR3 is TGTGCCAGCAGTTACCGGGGGGGGACGGGGTATGGCTACACCTTC. Amino acids: CASSYRGGTGYGYTF.

V gene TRBV4-1 combines with J gene TRBJ2-7; TRBD1 matches 10 bases. This CDR3 contains 16 residues. Germline loops: CDR1 MGHRA, CDR2 YSYEKL. Trimming at V came to 1 base and at J to 3 bases, leaving 6 bases not matched to a gene. CDR3 in amino acids: CASSQVGGTGDYEQYF. The DNA of the CDR3 is TGCGCCAGCAGCCAAGTCGGTGGGACAGGGGACTACGAGCAGTACTTC.

The chain is built from TRBV2 and TRBJ1-5; no firm D call. Germline CDR1 is SNHLY and CDR2 is FYNNEI. V was pared by 4 bases and J by 0 bases, with 10 bases between. This CDR3 has 15 amino acids. The CDR3: CASSVTTSSNQPQHF. As DNA, the CDR3 is TGTGCCAGCAGTGTGACAACTTCTAGCAATCAGCCCCAGCATTTT.

This clone appeared a few times. The V and J genes are TRBV2 and TRBJ1-1, with 8 bases lining up with TRBD1. V gave up 6 bases and J gave up 7 bases; unmatched junction bases: 10. The CDR3 spans 14 residues. From germline, CDR1 is SNHLY and CDR2 FYNNEI. Written as DNA, the CDR3 is TGTGCCAGCAGGGGCCCCCAGGGGGCGGGTGAAGCTTTCTTT. It specifies CASRGPQGAGEAFF.

This clone appeared a single time. The chain couples TRBV6-5 to TRBJ1-4; D remains ambiguous. The CDR3 has 14 amino acids. CDR1 and CDR2 from the germline V gene are MNHEY and SVGAGI. Deletions cut 10 bases from V and 10 bases from J, with 22 bases between. This CDR3 is CATSDHLEVGKLFF. CDR3 sequence (DNA): TGTGCCACCTCCGATCACCTAGAAGTTGGAAAACTGTTTTTT.